This passage covers 21 T cell receptor beta chains from one sample sequenced in a study of control samples from healthy donors and cancer patients. TCRdb's copy holds only in-frame clones and misses some; the assay was immunoSEQ multiplex PCR. The sample consists of around 120,000 clones, roughly 91% of them appearing once. Sequencing was performed on PBMCs. These receptors were taken from a man between 45 and 60 years old with head and neck cancer.

The V and J genes are TRBV11-2 and TRBJ2-3; 8 bases are a match to TRBD2. This CDR3 has 16 amino acids. V gave up 1 base and J gave up 4 bases; unmatched junction bases: 7. Germline CDR1 SGHAT, CDR2 FQNNGV. The chain's CDR3 is CASSLAFAGGSDTQYF. The CDR3 coding sequence is TGTGCCAGCAGCTTAGCGTTTGCGGGGGGTTCAGATACGCAGTATTTT.

J is TRBJ1-2 and V is TRBV20-1; D is uncertain. Looked up from germline, CDR1 is DFQATT and CDR2 is SNEGSKA (reference sequence). Between the trimmed V and J ends, which lost 1 base and 6 bases, there was a span of 6 bases. This CDR3 is built from 11 residues. The CDR3 is CSARVFDGYTF. The DNA for the CDR3 is TGCAGTGCTAGAGTTTTCGATGGCTACACCTTC.

The rearrangement links TRBV2 to TRBJ2-3; 9 bases are shared with TRBD2. CDR3 length: 15 amino acids. With V trimmed by 1 base and J by 6 bases, 5 bases remained unmatched. CDR1 and CDR2 from the germline V gene are SNHLY and FYNNEI. The DNA for the CDR3 is TGTGCCAGCAGTGAAGAACTAGCGGGCCCGGATACGCAGTATTTT. Translated, it gives CASSEELAGPDTQYF.

The chain couples TRBV7-3 to TRBJ1-2, with TRBD1 matching 8 bases. Germline values: CDR1 SGHTA, CDR2 FQGTGA. With V trimmed by 2 bases and J by 0 bases, 5 bases remained unmatched. CDR3 size: 16 residues. CDR3 region: CASSLGGQGSNYGYTF. The DNA of the CDR3 is TGTGCCAGCAGCTTAGGCGGACAGGGCTCTAACTATGGCTACACCTTC. The variable domain in full, with the rest retrieved from reference TRBV7-3 and TRBJ1-2, is GAGVSQTPSNKVTEKGKYVELRCDPISGHTALYWYRQSLGQGPEFLIYFQGTGAADDSGLPNDRFFAVRPEGSVSTLKIQRTERGDSAVYLCASSLGGQGSNYGYTFGSGTRLTVV.

This clone was seen a handful of times. The chain employs TRBV5-1 and TRBJ2-2, with D possibly being TRBD1 (6 bases). From germline, CDR1 is SGHRS and CDR2 YFSETQ. The CDR3 covers 16 residues. Trimming took 4 bases from V and 5 from J, leaving 18 bases between them. This chain's CDR3 is CASSLDGRGLTGELFF. The CDR3 DNA reads TGCGCCAGCAGCCTGGACGGCAGGGGCTTAACCGGGGAGCTGTTTTTT.

This chain joins TRBV7-9 and TRBJ1-4; D perhaps matches TRBD1 (6 bases). The length of the CDR3 is 15 residues. Deletions cut 5 bases from V and 0 bases from J, with 10 bases between. The germline V gene encodes CDR1 SEHNR and CDR2 FQNEAQ (reference sequence). In DNA form, the CDR3 reads TGTGCCAGCAGCCCACAGGGTGCAACTAATGAAAAACTGTTTTTT. It yields the protein CASSPQGATNEKLFF.

The genes are TRBV27 and TRBJ1-3; TRBD1 aligns across 10 bases. The CDR3 length is 16 residues. Trimming removed 4 bases from V and 1 base from J; junction bases left unmatched: 4. Germline V gives CDR1 MNHEY, CDR2 SMNVEV (reference sequence). The CDR3: CASSSGQGRSGNTIYF. CDR3 coding DNA: TGTGCCAGCAGTTCGGGACAGGGGAGGTCTGGAAACACCATATATTTT.

The J gene is TRBJ1-2, the V gene TRBV6-5; D is perhaps TRBD1 (6 bases). The V end was cut by 6 bases, the J end by 8 bases, with 16 bases between. CDR1 is MNHEY, CDR2 SVGAGI, per germline. The CDR3 is 13 amino acids. CDR3 DNA: TGTGCCAGCAGGCCTGGGGGGGCGCGGGGCTACACCTTC. Protein: CASRPGGARGYTF.

The chain combines TRBV3-1 (or the pseudogene TRBV3-2) with TRBJ2-1; D is unresolved. CDR1 LGHDT and CDR2 YNNKEL come from the germline V gene (reference sequence). CDR3 size: 12 residues. The ends were cut back, 2 bases at V and 7 bases at J, with 6 bases in the middle. In DNA form, the CDR3 reads TGTGCCAGCAGCCAACTGGGGAATGAGCAGTTCTTC. Translated, it gives CASSQLGNEQFF.

Of note for this clone: The identical CDR3 is also encoded by other nucleotide sequences in the sample. The chain has TRBV28 and TRBJ1-5; D gene ambiguous. The CDR3 is made up of 14 amino acids. The germline gives CDR1 MDHEN, CDR2 SYDVKM. V was trimmed by 2 bases and J by 2 bases, leaving 7 bases between them. In nucleotides, the CDR3 is TGTGCCAGCAGTTTAGTAAGGGGCAATCAGCCCCAGCATTTT. Encoded protein: CASSLVRGNQPQHF.

The chain joins TRBV12-3 or TRBV12-4 to TRBJ2-7; possible D gene TRBD2, 5 bases. V lost 6 bases and J lost 3, with 12 bases in between. The length of the CDR3 is 13 residues. The CDR3 region is CASSPAGNYEQYF. In nucleotides, the CDR3 is TGTGCCAGCAGCCCGGCCGGGAACTACGAGCAGTACTTC.

The chain links TRBV7-9 to TRBJ1-1; D is ambiguous. The V end was cut by 1 base, the J end by 0 bases, with 9 bases between. Germline CDR1 is SEHNR and CDR2 is FQNEAQ (reference sequence). The CDR3 contains 15 residues. The CDR3 bases are TGTGCCAGCAGCTTAGACGCCAGAGTGAACACTGAAGCTTTCTTT. This gives the protein CASSLDARVNTEAFF.

This clone has just one count. This chain joins TRBV14 and TRBJ1-4; D is unresolved. Germline-derived CDR1 and CDR2 are SGHDN and FVKESK. V was trimmed by 5 bases and J by 8 bases, leaving 9 bases between them. The CDR3 totals 12 residues. CDR3 coding DNA: TGTGCCAGCAGCTTCTCACGAGAAAAACTGTTTTTT. Protein: CASSFSREKLFF.

The genes are TRBV4-1 and TRBJ1-2; D possibly corresponds to TRBD1 (6 bases). V was pared by 3 bases and J by 7 bases, with 6 bases between. The CDR3 loop spans 11 amino acids. CDR1 MGHRA and CDR2 YSYEKL come from the germline V gene. CDR3 region: CASSQGAGYTF. CDR3 bases: TGCGCCAGCAGCCAGGGGGCTGGCTACACCTTC.

In its sample, this clone was seen a few times. The chain has TRBV30 and TRBJ1-3, with D uncertain. V lost 4 bases, J lost 2 bases, and 9 bases lay in between. The CDR3 length is 13 residues. CDR1 GTSNPN and CDR2 SVGIG come from the germline V gene (reference sequence). The CDR3: CAWKPGAGNTIYF. CDR3 in DNA: TGTGCCTGGAAGCCCGGGGCTGGAAACACCATATATTTT. The full variable domain, its missing parts supplied by reference TRBV30 and TRBJ1-3, is SQTIHQWPATLVQPVGSPLSLECTVEGTSNPNLYWYRQAAGRGLQLLFYSVGIGQISSEVPQNLSASRPQDRQFILSSKKLLLSDSGFYLCAWKPGAGNTIYFGEGSWLTVV.

This clone was counted a few times. The V call is TRBV9, the J call TRBJ1-5, with 7 bases fitting TRBD1. V trimming: 4 bases; J trimming: 6 bases; junction bases outside the gene matches: 7. Germline V gives CDR1 SGDLS, CDR2 YYNGEE. The CDR3 consists of 14 residues. The CDR3 nucleotides read TGTGCCAGCAGCTCGCAGGGGGGGCCTCAGCCCCAGCATTTT. Encoded protein: CASSSQGGPQPQHF. Based on the CDR3 plus reference TRBV9 and TRBJ1-5, the full variable domain is DSGVTQTPKHLITATGQRVTLRCSPRSGDLSVYWYQQSLDQGLQFLIQYYNGEERAKGNILERFSAQQFPDLHSELNLSSLELGDSALYFCASSSQGGPQPQHFGDGTRLSIL.

Points on this clone: The sample holds other DNA sequences that translate to the same CDR3. V is TRBV5-4 and J is TRBJ1-1; 10 nucleotides agree with TRBD1. Trimming removed 4 bases from V and 4 bases from J; junction bases left unmatched: 4. The CDR3 contains 14 residues. Germline CDR1 reads SGHNT; CDR2 reads YYREEE (reference sequence). The CDR3 DNA follows: TGTGCCAGCAGCACACGGACAGGGGGCACTGAAGCTTTCTTT. As protein: CASSTRTGGTEAFF.

In its sample, this clone was seen a few times. The rearrangement links TRBV19 to TRBJ1-5, with unresolved D. The V gene lost 2 bases and the J gene lost 15 bases, with 14 bases spanning the gap. The germline V gene has CDR1 LNHDA and CDR2 SQIVND (reference sequence). This CDR3 region has 12 residues. The CDR3 sequence: CASSISTVPAHF. In DNA, the CDR3 is TGTGCCAGTAGTATATCAACAGTCCCGGCGCATTTT.

This chain uses TRBV3-1 (or the pseudogene TRBV3-2) with TRBJ1-6; D might be TRBD1 (5 bases). CDR3 length equals 12 residues. Germline CDR1 is LGHDT and CDR2 is YNNKEL (reference sequence). V lost 6 bases to trimming and J lost 7 bases, with 7 bases between them. The CDR3 loop reads CASRGRNSPLHF. The CDR3 nucleotides read TGTGCCAGCAGGGGACGCAATTCACCCCTCCACTTT.

The J gene is TRBJ2-5, the V gene TRBV7-2, with 9 bases matching TRBD1. Germline trimming cut 4 bases from V and 5 bases from J; bases unmatched to any gene: 2. The CDR3 consists of 13 residues. Germline V gives CDR1 SGHTA, CDR2 FQGNSA. The CDR3 DNA is TGTGCCAGCAGCTATGGACAGGGGGAGACCCAGTACTTC. Translation: CASSYGQGETQYF.

The chain combines TRBV3-1 (or the pseudogene TRBV3-2) with TRBJ1-4; 8 bases map to TRBD1. V gave up 4 bases and J gave up 8 bases; unmatched junction bases: 12. Germline V CDR1 and CDR2: LGHDT, YNNKEL (reference sequence). This CDR3 region has 16 residues. The CDR3 DNA follows: TGTGCCAGCAGCCCCCAAAGACAGGGGATGATGGAAAAACTGTTTTTT. It yields the protein CASSPQRQGMMEKLFF.